This T cell receptor (beta chain) emerged from a study of shared clonotypes between healthy human individuals. As for the study in general: Donors, aged 18 to 49, were two women and a few men.

Per germline, CDR1 SGHNT and CDR2 YYREEE (reference sequence). With V trimmed by 2 bases and J by 3 bases, 15 bases remained unmatched. This CDR3 has 19 residues. A remark on this clone: Its specificity is not known.

Notes on the study in general: Among non-shared clonotypes, generation probabilities were lower than among those shared by all four donors.

Several immunoSEQ plates received, in even portions, the genomic DNA of each subset. This table comes from immunoSEQ multiplex PCR, and its TCRdb copy is limited to in-frame clones, with some not included. Here the sample spans 800,000 to 1,200,000 clones, approximately 80% being singletons. This sequence originates from a man between 18 and 35 years old in good health. Some clones in this sample may be carry-over from other donors' samples. The sample taken for sequencing was memory CD4+ T cells from PBMCs. Stated subset: CD45RA-negative fraction. The J gene is TRBJ2-7, the V gene TRBV5-4, with 12 bases aligning to TRBD2. The CDR3 protein is CASSFANPSGRAGFYEQYF. CDR3 bases: TGTGCCAGCAGCTTCGCCAATCCTAGCGGGAGGGCAGGCTTCTACGAGCAGTACTTC.